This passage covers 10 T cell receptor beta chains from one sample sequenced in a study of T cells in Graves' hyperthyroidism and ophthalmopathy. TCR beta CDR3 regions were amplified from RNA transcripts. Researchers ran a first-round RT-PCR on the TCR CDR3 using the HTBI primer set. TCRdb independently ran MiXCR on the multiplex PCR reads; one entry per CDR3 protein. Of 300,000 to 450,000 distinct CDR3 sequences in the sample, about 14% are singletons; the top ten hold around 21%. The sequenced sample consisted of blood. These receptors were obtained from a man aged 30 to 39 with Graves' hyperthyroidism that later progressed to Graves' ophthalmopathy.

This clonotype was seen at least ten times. As DNA, the CDR3 is TGCAGTGCTGGGACAGTCACCTACGAGCAGTACTTC. Amino acid sequence: CSAGTVTYEQYF. The chain joins TRBV20-1 to TRBJ2-7, with 7 bases that match TRBD1. This CDR3 region has 12 residues. The germline V gene has CDR1 DFQATT and CDR2 SNEGSKA (reference sequence). V gave up 5 bases and J gave up 2 bases; unmatched junction bases: 3.

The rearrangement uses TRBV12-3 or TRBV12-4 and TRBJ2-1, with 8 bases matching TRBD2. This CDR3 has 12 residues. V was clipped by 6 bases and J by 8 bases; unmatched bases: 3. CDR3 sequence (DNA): TGTGCCAGCAGATTTAGCGGGGATGAGCAGTTCTTC. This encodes CASRFSGDEQFF.

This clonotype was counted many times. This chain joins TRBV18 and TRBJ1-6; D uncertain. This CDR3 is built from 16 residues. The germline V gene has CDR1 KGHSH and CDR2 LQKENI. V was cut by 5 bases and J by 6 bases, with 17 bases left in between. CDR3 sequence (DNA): TGTGCCAGCTCAGTGGCGTCGGGCCTTGGTAATTCACCCCTCCACTTT. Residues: CASSVASGLGNSPLHF.

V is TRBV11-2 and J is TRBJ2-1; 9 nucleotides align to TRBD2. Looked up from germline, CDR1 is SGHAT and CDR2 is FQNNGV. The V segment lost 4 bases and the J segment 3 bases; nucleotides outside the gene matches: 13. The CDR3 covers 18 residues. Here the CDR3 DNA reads TGTGCCAGCAGCTCCACCCAATCGGGGCGGGGGGGCTACAATGAGCAGTTCTTC. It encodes CASSSTQSGRGGYNEQFF.

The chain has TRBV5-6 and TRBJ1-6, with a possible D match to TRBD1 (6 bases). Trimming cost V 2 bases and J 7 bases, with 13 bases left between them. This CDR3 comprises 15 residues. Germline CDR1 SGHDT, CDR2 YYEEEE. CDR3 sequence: CASSFWHGGNSPLHF. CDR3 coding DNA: TGTGCCAGCAGCTTTTGGCACGGGGGCAATTCACCCCTCCACTTT.

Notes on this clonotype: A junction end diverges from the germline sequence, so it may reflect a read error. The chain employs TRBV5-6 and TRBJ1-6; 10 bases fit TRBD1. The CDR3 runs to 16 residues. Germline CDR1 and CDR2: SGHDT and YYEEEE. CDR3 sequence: CASSLGQGAYSSPLHF. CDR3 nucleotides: TGTGCCAGCAGCTTGGGACAGGGGGCCTATAGTTCACCCCTCCACTTT.

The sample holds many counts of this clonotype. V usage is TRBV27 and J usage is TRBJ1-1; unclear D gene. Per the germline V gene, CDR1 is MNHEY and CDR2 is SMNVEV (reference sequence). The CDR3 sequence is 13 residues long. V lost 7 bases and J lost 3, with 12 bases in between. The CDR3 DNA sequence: TGTGCCAGCAATAGCTTCGGTGACACTGAAGCTTTCTTT. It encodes CASNSFGDTEAFF.

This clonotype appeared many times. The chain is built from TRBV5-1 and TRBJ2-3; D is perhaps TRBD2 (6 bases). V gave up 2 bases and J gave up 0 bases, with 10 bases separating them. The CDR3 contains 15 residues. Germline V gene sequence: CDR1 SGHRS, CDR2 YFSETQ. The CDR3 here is CASSFGEASTDTQYF. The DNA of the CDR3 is TGCGCCAGCAGCTTCGGGGAGGCGAGCACAGATACGCAGTATTTT.

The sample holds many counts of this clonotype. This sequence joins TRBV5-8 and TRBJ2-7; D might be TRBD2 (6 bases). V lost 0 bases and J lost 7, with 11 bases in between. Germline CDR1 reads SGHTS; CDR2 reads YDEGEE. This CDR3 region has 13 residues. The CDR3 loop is CASSLEGLGEQYF. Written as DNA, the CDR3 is TGTGCCAGCAGCTTGGAGGGACTCGGGGAGCAGTACTTC.

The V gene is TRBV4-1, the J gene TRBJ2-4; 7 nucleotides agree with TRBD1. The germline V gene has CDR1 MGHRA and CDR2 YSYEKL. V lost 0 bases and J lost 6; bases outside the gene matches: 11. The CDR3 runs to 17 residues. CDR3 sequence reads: CASSQEARGGSSNIQYF. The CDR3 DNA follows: TGCGCCAGCAGCCAAGAAGCCCGAGGGGGCTCGTCAAACATTCAGTACTTC.